This TCR beta chain comes out of a study of shared clonotypes between healthy human individuals. Findings of the study overall: Tissue TCR repertoires likely differ from these blood-only repertoires.

A note on this clone: As yet, its antigen is unknown.

All donors were healthy HIV-negative adults lacking recent acute infections or vaccinations. Every contributor of samples was a Caucasian grown-up residing in Nashville, Tennessee. The assay was immunoSEQ multiplex PCR, and TCRdb's table has in-frame clones only and misses some. The sample holds roughly 660,000 clones; around 91% are singletons and the top ten take about a third. The CDR3 consists of 17 residues. Germline V gene data show CDR1 as MNHEY and CDR2 as SMNVEV (reference sequence). The V end was cut by 4 bases, the J end by 2 bases, with 21 bases between. This sequence originates from a man between 18 and 35 years old in good health. Some clones in this sample may be carry-over from other donors' samples. The chain is built from TRBV27 and TRBJ2-7; perhaps TRBD2 as D (5 bases). Sequencing was done on a sample of memory CD8+ T cells from PBMCs. The subset is: CD45RO+ cells pooled with CCR7-negative TemRA cells. CDR3 region: CASSYQSVPRRAYEQYF. For the CDR3, the DNA is TGTGCCAGCAGTTACCAATCGGTCCCGCGGCGGGCCTACGAGCAGTACTTC.